This T cell receptor (beta chain) originates from a study of blood T cell repertoires in COVID-19. The wider study: Specimens from acute and convalescent COVID-19 originated in the United States, Italy and Spain. PBMCs, B-cell-depleted T cells, or T cells provided the cDNA or gDNA that made up the material.

This CDR3 is built from 12 residues. The germline V and J ends were trimmed by 2 bases and 4 bases, with 3 bases remaining between them. The germline CDR1 and CDR2 sequences are LGHDT and YNNKEL (reference sequence). Authors' methods: Estimates of nucleated cell counts were drawn from the amplification of reference gene primers. Here immunoSEQ multiplex PCR was the method, and the copy in TCRdb shows in-frame clones only, minus some. Clone size and V and J calls were adopted from that table, with D and trimming inferred from the DNA. The data contain fewer than 45,000 clones, around three quarters of them singletons.

This chain joins TRBV3-1 (or the pseudogene TRBV3-2) and TRBJ2-1; D is uncertain. This TCR derives from a man aged 55-75 years with active COVID-19. Specimen: peripheral blood. The CDR3 sequence: CASSQLYNEQFF. The CDR3 nucleotides are TGTGCCAGCAGCCAACTGTACAATGAGCAGTTCTTC.